The 10 T cell receptor beta chains listed next were all sequenced from one sample in a study of OX40 agonist ivuxolimab in advanced cancers. Data came from immunoSEQ multiplex PCR; TCRdb stores just in-frame clones and leaves some out. The sample lists about 32,000 clones, 84% occurring once. The source was CD4+ or CD8+ T cells sorted from blood, collected in a trial of the OX40 agonist ivuxolimab. These receptors came from an adult with an advanced solid tumor such as melanoma, head and neck, liver or kidney cancer.

The gene calls are TRBV18 and TRBJ2-3, with 13 bases matching TRBD2. J gave up 2 bases and V 4 bases, and 3 bases lay outside the gene matches. This CDR3 is 16 amino acids long. Germline V CDR1 and CDR2: KGHSH, LQKENI. The CDR3 coding sequence is TGTGCCAGCTCACGGACTAGCGGGAGTGTCACAGATACGCAGTATTTT. Protein: CASSRTSGSVTDTQYF.

The gene calls are TRBV7-9 and TRBJ1-1; possible D gene TRBD1, 5 bases. CDR3 size: 14 residues. Trimming took 5 bases from V and 2 from J, leaving 12 bases between them. Looked up from germline, CDR1 is SEHNR and CDR2 is FQNEAQ (reference sequence). The CDR3 is CASSPSGHNTEAFF. CDR3 sequence (DNA): TGTGCCAGCAGCCCCTCCGGACATAACACTGAAGCTTTCTTT. Full variable domain (rest looked up from reference TRBV7-9 and TRBJ1-1): DTGVSQNPRHKITKRGQNVTFRCDPISEHNRLYWYRQTLGQGPEFLTYFQNEAQLEKSRLLSDRFSAERPKGSFSTLEIQRTEQGDSAMYLCASSPSGHNTEAFFGQGTRLTVV.

The rearrangement links TRBV7-2 to TRBJ1-1; maybe TRBD1 (6 bases). The V gene's germline CDR1 is SGHTA and CDR2 FQGNSA. With 5 bases removed from V and 4 bases from J, the gap between germline ends came to 14 bases. CDR3 size: 14 residues. The DNA of the CDR3 is TGTGCCAGCAGCCCATACAGGGTGTTCACTGAAGCTTTCTTT. Its protein product is CASSPYRVFTEAFF. Based on the CDR3 plus reference TRBV7-2 and TRBJ1-1, the full variable domain is GAGVSQSPSNKVTEKGKDVELRCDPISGHTALYWYRQSLGQGLEFLIYFQGNSAPDKSGLPSDRFSAERTGGSVSTLTIQRTQQEDSAVYLCASSPYRVFTEAFFGQGTRLTVV.

The genes are TRBV27 and TRBJ2-6; 10 bases match TRBD1. The CDR3 sequence is 19 residues long. Germline-derived CDR1 and CDR2 are MNHEY and SMNVEV (reference sequence). V lost 4 bases and J lost 1; bases outside the gene matches: 10. CDR3 bases: TGTGCCAGCAGTTCAACCCTGGGACAGGGGACTTCTGGGGCCAACGTCCTGACTTTC. It translates to CASSSTLGQGTSGANVLTF.

V and J are TRBV7-9 and TRBJ1-3, with no clear D. The CDR3 extends over 16 amino acids. V was trimmed by 3 bases and J by 1 base, leaving 13 bases between them. In germline, CDR1 is SEHNR, CDR2 FQNEAQ (reference sequence). The CDR3 DNA reads TGTGCCAGCAGCTTGCCGGACGGGAAGTCTGGAAACACCATATATTTT. Its translation is CASSLPDGKSGNTIYF.

This clone counts as medium-sized (0.01 to 0.1%). V is TRBV4-1 and J is TRBJ1-5; D gene uncertain. CDR1 is MGHRA and CDR2 is YSYEKL in the germline V gene. There are 16 residues in the CDR3. V lost 0 bases and J 4 bases, leaving 13 bases between the germline ends. CDR3 sequence (DNA): TGCGCCAGCAGCCAAGAGGCGGGGTCGGCTAATCAGCCCCAGCATTTT. Translated, it gives CASSQEAGSANQPQHF.

This clone was seen more than once but under ten times. The rearrangement joins TRBV30 to TRBJ2-5; TRBD2 aligns across 8 bases. The CDR3 has 15 amino acids. Germline CDR1 and CDR2: GTSNPN and SVGIG (reference sequence). Trimming took 1 base from V and 10 from J; bases not matched to a gene: 14. The CDR3: CAWSAPGLDSGDQYF. DNA for the CDR3: TGTGCCTGGAGTGCTCCGGGACTAGATTCGGGGGACCAGTACTTC.

This clone was seen once. The rearrangement links TRBV15 to TRBJ1-2; 7 nucleotides align to TRBD1. Germline V gene data show CDR1 as LNHNV and CDR2 as YYDKDF (reference sequence). V shed 4 bases, J shed 6 bases, and the junction held 5 bases outside the gene matches. The CDR3 sequence is 13 residues long. CDR3 sequence: CATSIVQGNGYTF. As DNA, the CDR3 is TGTGCCACCAGCATCGTACAGGGGAATGGCTACACCTTC.

This chain connects TRBV7-9 to TRBJ2-7; D may be TRBD1 (6 bases). This CDR3 is 14 amino acids long. The germline V gene has CDR1 SEHNR and CDR2 FQNEAQ (reference sequence). V lost 1 base, J lost 4 bases, and 11 bases lay in between. The CDR3 is CASSLDRAQYEQYF. As DNA, the CDR3 is TGTGCCAGCAGCTTAGACAGGGCCCAATACGAGCAGTACTTC.

The J gene is TRBJ2-7, the V gene TRBV6-6, with D maybe TRBD2 (5 bases). Trimming cost V 5 bases and J 2 bases, with 10 bases left between them. The CDR3 runs 13 residues. CDR1 is MNHNY and CDR2 is SVGAGI in the germline V gene (reference sequence). CDR3 nucleotides: TGTGCCAGCAGTCGGGGATTCACCTACGAGCAGTACTTC. As protein: CASSRGFTYEQYF.